This T cell receptor (beta chain) was captured by sequencing in a study of blood T cell repertoires in COVID-19. Study in general: Spain, Italy and the United States supplied samples that represented acute and convalescent COVID-19. T cells, B-cell-depleted T cells, or PBMCs supplied cDNA or gDNA.

V lost 4 bases, J lost 0 bases, and 5 bases lay in between. Germline V gene sequence: CDR1 SGHDT, CDR2 YYEEEE. The CDR3 extends over 13 amino acids. Authors' analysis steps: Reference gene primer amplification yielded estimated nucleated cell counts. Data came from immunoSEQ multiplex PCR; TCRdb stores just in-frame clones and leaves some out. That table gives V, J and clone size, and the DNA gave D and trimming. The repertoire has about 56,000 clones, roughly nine tenths of them found once; the top ten carry roughly 45%. This chain uses TRBV5-6 with TRBJ2-1; tentative D call: TRBD2 (5 bases). The receptor's source is a woman aged 55-70 years with COVID-19, enrolled during active disease. The sequencing sample was made of peripheral blood. Here the CDR3 DNA reads TGTGCCAGCAGCGGGAGCTCCTACAATGAGCAGTTCTTC. Translating gives CASSGSSYNEQFF.